A single sample gave rise to the 20 T cell receptor beta chains below, sequenced in a study of shared clonotypes between healthy human individuals (dated by TCRdb to the early 2020s). The library came from the immunoSEQ multiplex PCR assay. Here the immuneACCESS table is served through TCRdb, limited to in-frame sequences with V and J called. Missing clones are a known gap in these copies; in checked studies unresolved V genes cover under half, and the rest lacks a known reason. Here the sample has roughly 1,100,000 clones; around 74% occur a single time. Less than 1.5% of the sample comes from the top ten. The sample comprised memory CD4+ T cells sorted from blood. The sample's cell subset or site, from its label and the paper: CD45RA-negative fraction. Receptor source: a man aged 18 to 29 in good health.

This clone was found many times. The chain combines TRBV25-1 with TRBJ1-2; D is possibly TRBD1 (5 bases). Trimming pared 3 bases from V and 5 bases from J, leaving 16 bases between. Germline V lookup: CDR1 MGHDK, CDR2 SYGVNS. CDR3 size: 15 residues. CDR3 DNA: TGTGCCAGCAGTGACACGTCCAGGGAGGTATATGGCTACACCTTC. Translated, it gives CASSDTSREVYGYTF.

Details on this clone: The sample contains more than one DNA sequence encoding this CDR3. The chain employs TRBV5-4 and TRBJ1-2, with a weak D call TRBD1 (5 bases). The V gene's germline CDR1 is SGHNT and CDR2 YYREEE (reference sequence). The CDR3 consists of 13 residues. V was pared by 0 bases and J by 8 bases, with 11 bases between. The chain's CDR3 is CASSLDRTEGYTF. Here the CDR3 DNA reads TGTGCCAGCAGCTTGGACAGGACTGAGGGCTACACCTTC.

The gene calls are TRBV4-2 and TRBJ2-7; D is unresolved. The CDR3 runs to 15 residues. Per germline, CDR1 LGHNA and CDR2 YNFKEQ. V was shortened by 5 bases and J by 4 bases, with 18 bases between the two germline ends. Here the CDR3 reads CASSADFGPTYEQYF. CDR3 coding DNA: TGTGCCAGCAGCGCTGACTTTGGGCCTACTTACGAGCAGTACTTC.

V and J are TRBV10-3 and TRBJ1-1; 10 bases align to TRBD1. This CDR3 is built from 14 residues. J was trimmed by 6 bases and V by 5 bases; bases with no gene match: 6. From germline, CDR1 is ENHRY and CDR2 SYGVKD. The CDR3 bases are TGTGCCATCAGTACCGGGACAGGGGTATCTGAAGCTTTCTTT. This sequence encodes CAISTGTGVSEAFF.

The chain has TRBV4-1 and TRBJ1-1; D unresolved. V lost 3 bases and J lost 3, with 11 bases in between. Germline CDR1 MGHRA, CDR2 YSYEKL. CDR3 size: 14 residues. This CDR3 reads CASSHVVRDTEAFF. For the CDR3, the DNA is TGCGCCAGCAGCCACGTCGTGCGGGACACTGAAGCTTTCTTT.

The rearrangement uses TRBV5-1 and TRBJ1-2; 8 nucleotides agree with TRBD1. Per germline, CDR1 SGHRS and CDR2 YFSETQ. This CDR3 comprises 18 residues. J gave up 4 bases and V 4 bases, and 18 bases lay outside the gene matches. The CDR3 DNA reads TGCGCCAGCAGCCTAGGGCAGGCAGGGGGCGCGGGGAGCTATGGCTACACCTTC. Protein: CASSLGQAGGAGSYGYTF.

The gene calls are TRBV11-2 and TRBJ2-7; TRBD2 aligns across 7 bases. Unmatched junction bases numbered 9, after V lost 4 bases and J lost 3 bases. The CDR3 is made up of 15 amino acids. Germline lookup yields CDR1 SGHAT and CDR2 FQNNGV. The CDR3 region is CASSSTSENFYEQYF. DNA of the CDR3: TGTGCCAGCAGCTCCACTAGCGAGAATTTCTACGAGCAGTACTTC.

The CDR3 is CASSEMTQGPPLHF. CDR3 sequence (DNA): TGTGCCAGCAGTGAAATGACTCAGGGGCCACCCCTCCACTTT. The genes are TRBV6-1 and TRBJ1-6; possible D gene TRBD1, 6 bases. From germline, CDR1 is MNHNS and CDR2 SASEGT. Deletions cut 2 bases from V and 11 bases from J, with 13 bases between. This CDR3 spans 14 amino acids.

The rearrangement links TRBV7-3 to TRBJ2-5, with TRBD2 identical over 12 bases. The V and J ends lost 5 bases and 5 bases, in that order; junction bases with no gene match: 9. This CDR3 comprises 16 residues. Germline values: CDR1 SGHTA, CDR2 FQGTGA. The CDR3 here is CASSPSGGAARETQYF. In nucleotides, the CDR3 is TGTGCCAGCAGCCCTAGCGGGGGGGCCGCTAGGGAGACCCAGTACTTC.

This chain uses TRBV10-3 with TRBJ2-1, with 10 nucleotides matching TRBD2. CDR1 and CDR2 (germline): ENHRY, SYGVKD. Trimming removed 4 bases from V and 8 bases from J; junction bases left unmatched: 5. There are 14 residues in the CDR3. Written as DNA, the CDR3 is TGTGCCATCAGTGGGGCTAGCGGGAGCCATGAGCAGTTCTTC. This translates into CAISGASGSHEQFF.

The rearrangement uses TRBV20-1 and TRBJ2-5; the D is unclear. Germline V gene data show CDR1 as DFQATT and CDR2 as SNEGSKA (reference sequence). This CDR3 is built from 11 residues. Trimming removed 5 bases at V and 7 bases at J, with 11 bases between. CDR3 residues: CSAPSSGTQYF. As DNA, the CDR3 is TGCAGTGCTCCATCTTCAGGGACCCAGTACTTC.

For this clone: This may be a read error, as it is one base from a much larger clone. This sample includes further DNA sequences coding for the same CDR3. The V and J genes are TRBV10-2 and TRBJ2-7; D possibly corresponds to TRBD1 (6 bases). Germline assignment: CDR1 WSHSY and CDR2 SAAADI. V was trimmed by 3 bases and J by 4 bases, leaving 7 bases between them. This CDR3 contains 12 residues. Here the CDR3 DNA reads TGCGCCAGCAGTGAAGGGGGATACGAGCAGTACTTC. It encodes CASSEGGYEQYF.

The CDR3 DNA follows: TGCGCCAGCAGCGGAAACACGGGGGGGACCTACGAGCAGTACTTC. Its translation: CASSGNTGGTYEQYF. The gene calls are TRBV5-1 and TRBJ2-7, with 8 bases identical to TRBD2. V lost 4 bases, J lost 2 bases, and 8 bases stayed unmatched. This CDR3 is built from 15 residues. Germline values: CDR1 SGHRS, CDR2 YFSETQ.

The J gene is TRBJ2-1, the V gene TRBV18; D may match TRBD1 or TRBD2 (6 bases each). The CDR3 is made up of 13 amino acids. CDR1 KGHSH and CDR2 LQKENI come from the germline V gene. V was cut by 6 bases and J by 10 bases, with 16 bases left in between. The CDR3 DNA reads as TGTGCCAGCTCCTACGGCGGGACACACGAGCAGTTCTTC. This gives the protein CASSYGGTHEQFF.

V gene TRBV18 combines with J gene TRBJ2-7, with D maybe TRBD1 (6 bases). Germline V gene sequence: CDR1 KGHSH, CDR2 LQKENI. CDR3 length: 13 amino acids. Trimming removed 10 bases from V and 6 bases from J, with 19 bases in between. CDR3 nucleotides: TGTGCCACCACAAACGACAGGTTCGGCGAGCAGTACTTC. Translation: CATTNDRFGEQYF.

The table lists this clone with many counts. The chain has TRBV9 and TRBJ2-6; D unclear. The germline V gene has CDR1 SGDLS and CDR2 YYNGEE. This CDR3 has 14 residues. The V gene lost 4 bases and the J gene lost 2 bases, with 7 bases spanning the gap. The CDR3 DNA reads as TGTGCCAGCAGCTTAATTCCTGGGGCCAACGTCCTGACTTTC. Translated, it gives CASSLIPGANVLTF.

This sequence joins TRBV20-1 and TRBJ2-1; D is possibly TRBD2 (6 bases). The germline V gene encodes CDR1 DFQATT and CDR2 SNEGSKA (reference sequence). The CDR3 runs to 11 residues. CDR3 region: CRVEGRNEQFF. CDR3 bases: TGCAGGGTGGAGGGAAGGAATGAGCAGTTCTTC.

The chain recombines TRBV9 with TRBJ2-3, with unresolved D. This CDR3 is 13 amino acids long. V lost 0 bases, J lost 3 bases, and 5 bases lay in between. In germline, CDR1 is SGDLS, CDR2 YYNGEE. The DNA for the CDR3 is TGTGCCAGCAGCGTAGTTCTAACAGATACGCAGTATTTT. Translating gives CASSVVLTDTQYF.

This clone showed up just once. J is TRBJ1-5 and V is TRBV5-6; possibly TRBD1 for D (5 bases). V was pared by 0 bases and J by 10 bases, with 11 bases between. There are 13 residues in the CDR3. Germline CDR1 SGHDT, CDR2 YYEEEE. The CDR3: CASSLGSTGPQHF. CDR3 DNA: TGTGCCAGCAGCTTGGGGTCAACAGGTCCCCAGCATTTT.

The CDR3, as DNA: TGTGCCAGCAGCTCGCGACCGACAGGGGTACGCTACGAGCAGTACTTC. Its translation is CASSSRPTGVRYEQYF. The V and J genes are TRBV5-8 and TRBJ2-7; 8 bases agree with TRBD1. The V gene's germline CDR1 is SGHTS and CDR2 YDEGEE. This CDR3 has 16 amino acids. Trimming cost V 3 bases and J 3 bases; bases outside gene matches: 11.